This T cell receptor (beta chain) was observed in a study of cytomegalovirus exposure and HLA in healthy donors. Study results and caveats: Later work associated 16,951 TCR beta sequences with HLA alleles at 0.05 false discovery rate. Most TCRs appeared rarely, but some public TCRs recurred in many donors. According to an earlier analysis, most TCR beta V segments yielded productive rearrangements about 87% or about 30% of the time.

The V gene's germline CDR1 is SNHLY and CDR2 FYNNEI. The CDR3 runs 13 residues. V was shortened by 6 bases and J by 7 bases, with 16 bases between the two germline ends. This clone was recorded only once. Its antigen remains unknown. PCR amplification relied on 60 Vbeta primers (plus 13 Jbeta primers). Sequencing was performed with immunoSEQ multiplex PCR; in TCRdb, only in-frame clones are kept and a portion is missing. Of roughly 140,000 clones in the sample, about 64% are singletons; the top ten hold around 3%. The source material was PBMCs. The TCR comes from a woman aged 25-40 years in good health and CMV-seropositive. The chain joins TRBV2 to TRBJ2-7; D gene unclear. CDR3 nucleotide sequence: TGTGCCAGCAGCGGTACCGCCCTCCGGGAGCAGTACTTC. Its translation is CASSGTALREQYF.